The subject of this entry is one T cell receptor beta chain. CD8+ and CD4+ T cells from blood underwent TCR beta sequencing, which was carried out in a high-throughput format. The sample is drawn from a study of CD8 T cells in Susac syndrome. This CDR3 is 14 amino acids long. Germline CDR1 MNHEY, CDR2 SMNVEV (reference sequence). The trim removed 5 bases at V and 7 bases at J, leaving 7 bases unmatched. RNA in amounts of about 0.45 to 1 ug was reverse transcribed with random hexamers. Amplification of TCR beta CDR3 across 54 Vbeta and 13 Jbeta was performed with immunoSEQ multiplex PCR. TCRdb ran MiXCR on the immunoSEQ multiplex PCR reads and lists one entry per CDR3 protein. The profile shows under 200,000 distinct CDR3 sequences, 91% of them singletons.

The chain has TRBV27 and TRBJ1-5; 8 nucleotides match TRBD1. The material sequenced was CD4+ T cells from PBMCs. The sequence came from a human donor with Susac syndrome. The CDR3 protein is CASSLDRGEQPQHF. DNA for the CDR3: TGTGCCAGCAGTCTAGACAGGGGTGAACAGCCCCAGCATTTT.